The next 3 T cell receptor beta chains were all read from a single sample in a study of glioma-infiltrating T cells (TCRdb year 2016). Data came from an Illumina MiSeq. The iRepertoire nested amplicon-rescue multiplex PCR (arm-PCR) platform was used to amplify TCR alpha and beta CDR3 regions from RNA. TCRdb took the public reads, trimmed them with fastp at Q25, ran MiXCR for clone calling and kept in-frame beta chains. When rows share a CDR3 protein, they turn into one entry using the most common DNA and genes. The sample records 150,000 to 200,000 distinct CDR3 sequences, over 25% of which are singletons. 20% of the sample is in the top ten clones. The sequenced sample consisted of glioma tissue, nonneoplastic brain tissue, or PBMCs (not recorded which). The receptors were gathered from a human donor with low-grade glioma or glioblastoma, undergoing nonglioma brain surgery, or in good health (not recorded which).

In regard to this clonotype: A much larger clone is a single base away; this may be a read error. The genes are TRBV3-1 and TRBJ2-1; D ambiguous. Germline V CDR1 and CDR2: LGHDT, YNNKEL (reference sequence). This CDR3 has 13 amino acids. V shed 7 bases and J shed 12 bases, with 19 bases lying between them. CDR3 DNA: TGTGCCAGCATTTTGACGGACGGATTTGGGCAGTTCTTC. It yields the protein CASILTDGFGQFF.

In this sample, this clonotype turned up once. Given a much more abundant clone one base away, this may be a read error. This chain uses TRBV19 with TRBJ1-1, with D possibly TRBD1 on 5 matching bases. The germline CDR1 and CDR2 sequences are LNHDA and SQIVND (reference sequence). V lost 6 bases and J 3 bases, leaving 14 bases between the germline ends. The CDR3 is 14 residues long. The CDR3 region has the DNA TGTGCCAGTAGCAGTGTAGGGGAGGACACTGAAGCTTTCTTT. Amino acids: CASSSVGEDTEAFF.

This clonotype appeared a few times. The chain joins TRBV14 to TRBJ2-1; TRBD1 is a possible D gene (6 bases). The CDR3 runs to 15 residues. V was pared by 5 bases and J by 4 bases, with 15 bases between. In germline, CDR1 is SGHDN, CDR2 FVKESK. The CDR3 sequence is CASSSQGYRYNEQFF. The CDR3 DNA reads as TGTGCCAGCAGCAGCCAGGGGTACAGATACAATGAGCAGTTCTTC. The entire variable domain, with the rest obtained from reference TRBV14 and TRBJ2-1, is as follows: EAGVTQFPSHSVIEKGQTVTLRCDPISGHDNLYWYRRVMGKEIKFLLHFVKESKQDESGMPNNRFLAERTGGTYSTLKVQPAELEDSGVYFCASSSQGYRYNEQFFGPGTRLTVL.